The rows below give T cell receptor beta chains drawn from one sample of a study of CD8+ T cells in alopecia areata. The repertoire was sequenced with immunoSEQ multiplex PCR; TCRdb's copy has only in-frame clones and lacks some. This table has 150,000 to 190,000 clones, under 60% appearing once. The specimen was CD8+ T cells sorted from blood, collected at week 0. These receptors were collected from a human donor with alopecia areata. CDR3s include the opening cysteine and the closing phenylalanine or tryptophan. Fields, in order: clone size, V gene, D gene, J gene, CDR3 DNA, CDR3 protein. A D gene is named only where the DNA matches it firmly. Part of the rows lack a size; the others show once, few, many or a class for expanded clones.

few,TRBV30,.,TRBJ1-1,TGTGCCTGGAGTGTACAGAACATGAACACTGAAGCTTTCTTT,CAWSVQNMNTEAFF
.,TRBV2,TRBD1,TRBJ2-7,TGTGCCAGCACCCCAAGTCGGACAGGGAGTCACGAGCAGTACTTC,CASTPSRTGSHEQYF
.,TRBV4-1,TRBD2,TRBJ2-1,TGCGCCAGCAGCCAAGCAGTGGCGGGGGAAATGCAGTTCTTC,CASSQAVAGEMQFF
.,TRBV4-3,.,TRBJ2-7,TGCGCCAGCAGCCGAAGCGCCGGTTTAACCTACGAGCAGTACTTC,CASSRSAGLTYEQYF
.,TRBV29-1,.,TRBJ1-2,TGCAGCGTTGAAGATCTACAGGTCTCTAACTATGGCTACACCTTC,CSVEDLQVSNYGYTF
.,TRBV29-1,TRBD1,TRBJ1-2,TGCAGCGTTGAAGATTTACCCATCGGGACAGGATCAACCTATGGCTACACCTTC,CSVEDLPIGTGSTYGYTF
few,TRBV9,.,TRBJ2-2,TGTGCCAGCAGCATTGGGGGCGAGGACACCGGGGAGCTGTTTTTT,CASSIGGEDTGELFF
.,TRBV2,.,TRBJ1-2,TGTGCCAGCAGTGAAGCGCTTTTTAGCAGTACCTATGGCTACACCTTC,CASSEALFSSTYGYTF
.,TRBV19,.,TRBJ2-7,TGTGCCAGTAGTATAACGGGCTCCTACGAGCAGTACTTC,CASSITGSYEQYF
once,TRBV7-3,TRBD2,TRBJ2-3,TGTGCCAGCAGCTTGGGACTAGCGGGCACAGATACGCAGTATTTT,CASSLGLAGTDTQYF
.,TRBV2,TRBD1,TRBJ1-2,TGTGCCAACGGGGAGGGGGCTGGCTACACCTTC,CANGEGAGYTF
.,TRBV5-1,TRBD1,TRBJ2-7,TGCGCCAGCAGTCACAGGGGGCCGGTCGACGAGCAGTACTTC,CASSHRGPVDEQYF
few,TRBV27,.,TRBJ2-7,TGTGCCAGCAGTTTATCAGGGGGAGAATACTCCTACGAGCAGTACTTC,CASSLSGGEYSYEQYF
.,TRBV29-1,TRBD1,TRBJ2-7,TGCAGCGTTGAAGATAGGGACAGGACCTACGAGCAGTACTTC,CSVEDRDRTYEQYF
.,TRBV5-6,.,TRBJ1-1,TGTGCCAGCAGCTTGGCCCTGAACACTGAAGCTTTCTTT,CASSLALNTEAFF
.,TRBV25-1,TRBD1,TRBJ1-2,TGTGCCAGCAGCCCGGGACAGTACTATGGCTACACCTTC,CASSPGQYYGYTF
once,TRBV19,.,TRBJ1-6,TGTGCCAGTAGTCTCGGGCCGAGAGGGAATTCACCCCTCCACTTT,CASSLGPRGNSPLHF
once,TRBV11-2,TRBD1,TRBJ1-2,TGTGCCAGCAGCTTAGATGGGACAGGGGGCAATGGCTACACCTTC,CASSLDGTGGNGYTF
.,TRBV10-2,.,TRBJ2-1,TGCGCCAGCAGTGATTTACAGGTCGAGCAGTTCTTC,CASSDLQVEQFF
.,TRBV18,TRBD1,TRBJ1-6,TGTGCCAGCTCACCCGACAGAACAGGGGAGAATAATTCACCCCTCCACTTT,CASSPDRTGENNSPLHF
.,TRBV27,.,TRBJ1-2,TGTGCCAGCAGTTTATCGGGGGATGGCTACACCTTC,CASSLSGDGYTF
.,TRBV4-1,.,TRBJ1-1,TGTGCCAGCAGCCAAGCCCCAGGGAAAGAAGCTTTCTTT,CASSQAPGKEAFF
few,TRBV10-3,TRBD1,TRBJ2-1,TGTGCCATCAGGGGGCCTGAGACAGGGGGCGTAGATGAGCAGTTCTTC,CAIRGPETGGVDEQFF
few,TRBV7-6,.,TRBJ2-7,TGTGCCAGCAGTCTAGGTGGGAGCACCTCTACGTTAATCGAGCAGTACTTC,CASSLGGSTSTLIEQYF
.,TRBV7-9,.,TRBJ1-1,TGTGCCAGCAGCACGAGTTTGGCTGAAGCTTTCTTT,CASSTSLAEAFF
.,TRBV9,TRBD2,TRBJ2-2,TGTGCCAGCAGCGTAGAGCTAGCGGGCACGAACACCGGGGAGCTGTTTTTT,CASSVELAGTNTGELFF
once,TRBV6-1,.,TRBJ2-7,TGTGCCAGCAGTGATCGGGGCTACGAGCAGTACTTC,CASSDRGYEQYF
many,TRBV6-5,TRBD1,TRBJ1-5,TGTGCCAGCAGCGACGGACAGGGACCTCAGCCCCAGCATTTT,CASSDGQGPQPQHF
.,TRBV7-9,.,TRBJ1-2,TGTGCCAGCAGCTTAGTGGAGCCTGGTGGCTACACCTTC,CASSLVEPGGYTF
.,TRBV29-1,.,TRBJ1-1,TGCAGCGTAGGTACATCAGGGATGTCACAAATGAACACTGAAGCTTTCTTT,CSVGTSGMSQMNTEAFF
.,TRBV11-2,TRBD1,TRBJ1-4,TGTGCCAGCAGCGCGGGACAGGCTAATGAAAAACTGTTTTTT,CASSAGQANEKLFF
.,TRBV7-9,.,TRBJ2-7,TGTGCCAGCAGCTTTTCTTCGGGGCGCGTCGACGAGCAGTACTTC,CASSFSSGRVDEQYF
.,TRBV27,TRBD1,TRBJ1-1,TGTGCCAGCAGTCCGCCAGGAGGGGGCCGGGAGGCTTTCTTT,CASSPPGGGREAFF
.,TRBV9,TRBD1,TRBJ1-6,TGTGCCAGCAGCGCGGGGGGGACAGGGCAATCACCCCTCCACTTT,CASSAGGTGQSPLHF
.,TRBV9,.,TRBJ2-1,TGTGCCAGCAGCTCGGGGGACTCCTACAATGAGCAGTTCTTC,CASSSGDSYNEQFF
few,TRBV6-1,TRBD1,TRBJ1-5,TGTGCCAGCAGTACGGACAGGTCCCGGGGACAGCCCCAGCATTTT,CASSTDRSRGQPQHF
.,TRBV9,.,TRBJ1-1,TGTGCCAGCAGCACGGGACAGAACACTGAAGCTTTCTTT,CASSTGQNTEAFF
.,TRBV4-3,TRBD1,TRBJ1-2,TGCGCCAGCAGCCCCGGGACAGGGGATGGCTACACCTTC,CASSPGTGDGYTF
few,TRBV29-1,TRBD1,TRBJ2-7,TGCAGCGTCCGGACAGGGGACTACGAGCAGTACTTC,CSVRTGDYEQYF
once,TRBV7-8,TRBD1,TRBJ2-7,TGTGCCAGCAGCTCCGCCAAAGGGACAGACTACGAGCAGTACTTC,CASSSAKGTDYEQYF
.,TRBV6-5,.,TRBJ2-2,TGTGCCAGCAGTTACTCGGGAGGAAACACCGGGGAGCTGTTTTTT,CASSYSGGNTGELFF
.,TRBV6-5,.,TRBJ1-1,TGTGCCAGCAGTTACGATTGGCCTAGGATTGAAGCTTTCTTT,CASSYDWPRIEAFF
few,TRBV5-6,TRBD2,TRBJ2-7,TGTGCCAGCACGGGACTAGCCTCCTACGAGCAGTACTTC,CASTGLASYEQYF
.,TRBV27,TRBD1,TRBJ1-5,TGTGCCAGCAACCCGACAGGGGTCGGGCAGCCCCAGCATTTT,CASNPTGVGQPQHF
few,TRBV7-9,.,TRBJ1-2,TGTGCCAGCAGCTTAGGGGTTAATGGCTACACCTTC,CASSLGVNGYTF
.,TRBV19,.,TRBJ1-1,TGTGCCAGTAGTATAGGAGGGAACACTGAAGCTTTCTTT,CASSIGGNTEAFF
few,TRBV10-2,.,TRBJ2-3,TGCGCCAGCAGTGAAACAGATACGCAGTATTTT,CASSETDTQYF
few,TRBV6-1,TRBD1,TRBJ2-7,TGTGCCAGCAAGGATCTCAGGGGGCCCCACGAGCAGTACTTC,CASKDLRGPHEQYF
.,TRBV30,.,TRBJ2-3,TGTGCCTGGAGTTCAGTCACAGATACGCAGTATTTT,CAWSSVTDTQYF
.,TRBV6-6,.,TRBJ1-2,TGTGCCAGCAGTTACTCCCCAGGTAGCTATGGCTACACCTTC,CASSYSPGSYGYTF
.,TRBV4-3,.,TRBJ1-2,TGCGCCAGCAGCCAGGGACCCGGGGGCTATGGCTACACCTTC,CASSQGPGGYGYTF
.,TRBV4-3,.,TRBJ2-7,TGCGCCAGCAGCCCGGCCATTAACTACGAGCAGTACTTC,CASSPAINYEQYF
.,TRBV5-1,.,TRBJ2-4,TGCGCCAGCACTCCGGCTGGGGGGATCAACATTCAGTACTTC,CASTPAGGINIQYF
.,TRBV23-1,TRBD1,TRBJ2-5,TGCGCCAGCAGTCAATCTACAGGGGGAGAGACCCAGTACTTC,CASSQSTGGETQYF